The 31 T cell receptor beta chains below all came from one sample that was sequenced in a study of Ad26.COV2.S vaccination and SARS-CoV-2 variants. Clones were sequenced by immunoSEQ multiplex PCR, and TCRdb holds only the in-frame ones, with some missing. The sample comprises some 640,000 clones, roughly 90% of which are singletons, and 1.5% rests with the top ten. Treatment: about 20 received Ad26.COV2.S at low or high dose, single or two shots; a few received placebo; per-sample allocation not given. Sampling occurred on day 63 after the first vaccine or placebo injection. The sample consisted of peripheral blood, taken in a trial of Ad26.COV2.S vaccine versus placebo. These receptors came from a person between 18 and 65 years old who received the Ad26.COV2.S COVID-19 vaccine or a placebo.

The rearrangement joins TRBV30 to TRBJ2-2; 8 nucleotides line up with TRBD2. The length of the CDR3 is 14 residues. Looked up from germline, CDR1 is GTSNPN and CDR2 is SVGIG (reference sequence). In nucleotides, the CDR3 is TGTGCTTTGGACTTAGCGGGGCGGGGCAGGGAGCTGTTTTTT. It encodes CALDLAGRGRELFF.

This rearrangement joins TRBV15 to TRBJ2-1; tentative D call: TRBD1 (5 bases). CDR1 LNHNV and CDR2 YYDKDF come from the germline V gene (reference sequence). Trimming removed 0 bases from V and 12 bases from J, with 12 bases in between. There are 13 residues in the CDR3. The CDR3 here is CATSRDVFQGQFF. The CDR3 region has the DNA TGTGCCACCAGCAGAGATGTTTTTCAGGGGCAGTTCTTC.

This chain uses TRBV6-2 or TRBV6-3 with TRBJ1-4, with D maybe TRBD1 (5 bases). V was pared by 6 bases and J by 0 bases, with 17 bases between. The germline V gene encodes CDR1 MNHEY and CDR2 SVGEGT. This CDR3 is built from 17 residues. DNA for the CDR3: TGTGCCAGCAGCCCAAGAGGGACCCTTTCAACTAATGAAAAACTGTTTTTT. Encoded protein: CASSPRGTLSTNEKLFF.

V gene TRBV5-1 combines with J gene TRBJ1-3, with D hard to call. Germline CDR1 and CDR2: SGHRS and YFSETQ. The CDR3 runs to 14 residues. V dropped 0 bases and J dropped 4 bases, with 8 bases sitting between them. The CDR3 region is CASSLAGRGNTIYF. As DNA, the CDR3 is TGCGCCAGCAGCTTGGCCGGGCGGGGAAACACCATATATTTT. The complete variable domain, with remaining parts taken from reference TRBV5-1 and TRBJ1-3, reads KAGVTQTPRYLIKTRGQQVTLSCSPISGHRSVSWYQQTPGQGLQFLFEYFSETQRNKGNFPGRFSGRQFSNSRSEMNVSTLELGDSALYLCASSLAGRGNTIYFGEGSWLTVV.

CDR3 bases: TGTGCCAGCAGCCTACCGGGACAGGGGTCCCAGCCCCAGCATTTT. This codes for CASSLPGQGSQPQHF. The chain is built from TRBV6-5 and TRBJ1-5; 10 bases line up with TRBD1. Germline lookup yields CDR1 MNHEY and CDR2 SVGAGI. Germline trimming cut 6 bases from V and 7 bases from J; bases unmatched to any gene: 9. The CDR3 is 15 amino acids.

CDR3 in DNA: TGTGCCAGCTCACCACAAAGGACAGGGAACGAGCAGTACTTC. As protein: CASSPQRTGNEQYF. The rearrangement joins TRBV18 to TRBJ2-7; 8 nucleotides match TRBD1. The V segment lost 1 base and the J segment 5 bases; nucleotides outside the gene matches: 4. This CDR3 has 14 amino acids. Germline V gene data show CDR1 as KGHSH and CDR2 as LQKENI. The entire variable domain, with the rest obtained from reference TRBV18 and TRBJ2-7, is as follows: NAGVMQNPRHLVRRRGQEARLRCSPMKGHSHVYWYRQLPEEGLKFMVYLQKENIIDESGMPKERFSAEFPKEGPSILRIQQVVRGDSAAYFCASSPQRTGNEQYFGPGTRLTVT.

The rearrangement links TRBV6-5 to TRBJ2-7; 11 bases map to TRBD2. With 6 bases clipped from V and 1 base from J, the junction kept 5 bases outside the gene matches. The CDR3 extends over 15 amino acids. Germline CDR1 MNHEY, CDR2 SVGAGI. The CDR3 DNA follows: TGTGCCAGCAGGCGGGGACTAGCGGAGTCCTACGAGCAGTACTTC. Residues: CASRRGLAESYEQYF.

The V call is TRBV4-3, the J call TRBJ1-2, with D unresolved. The CDR3 extends over 14 amino acids. The ends were cut back, 4 bases at V and 1 base at J, with 10 bases in the middle. Germline CDR1 and CDR2: LGHNA and YSLEER. The CDR3 region is CASSPRSFNYGYTF. The CDR3 bases are TGCGCCAGCAGCCCTCGGTCGTTTAACTATGGCTACACCTTC.

J is TRBJ1-6 and V is TRBV3-1 (or the pseudogene TRBV3-2); no reliable D call. The CDR3 covers 15 residues. Germline CDR1 is LGHDT and CDR2 is YNNKEL (reference sequence). Between the trimmed V and J ends, which lost 2 bases and 10 bases, there was a span of 15 bases. CDR3 in DNA: TGTGCCAGCAGCCAACATCGCAGTCGGCGGTCACCCCTCCACTTT. This encodes CASSQHRSRRSPLHF.

The V gene is TRBV30, the J gene TRBJ1-1; weak D call: TRBD1 (6 bases). Germline V lookup: CDR1 GTSNPN, CDR2 SVGIG (reference sequence). Deletions cut 2 bases from V and 1 base from J, with 11 bases between. There are 14 residues in the CDR3. CDR3 DNA: TGTGCCTGGAGTCGACGGGGGGCGAACACTGAAGCTTTCTTT. Its translation is CAWSRRGANTEAFF.

This sequence joins TRBV7-8 and TRBJ2-1, with D maybe TRBD2 (5 bases). This CDR3 is built from 13 residues. Germline loops: CDR1 SGHVS, CDR2 FQNEAQ. Trimming took off 4 bases at V and 12 bases at J, with 16 bases between the two ends. The CDR3: CASSWERLGVQFF. In DNA, the CDR3 is TGTGCCAGCAGCTGGGAGAGGCTCGGGGTGCAGTTCTTC.

V usage is TRBV5-1 and J usage is TRBJ2-1; no reliable D call. Germline V CDR1 and CDR2: SGHRS, YFSETQ. Trimming left V 2 bases short and J 0 bases short, with 9 bases between. The CDR3 length is 15 residues. The CDR3 loop is CASSFQSLSYNEQFF. The CDR3 region has the DNA TGCGCCAGCAGCTTCCAGTCACTCTCCTACAATGAGCAGTTCTTC.

The chain uses TRBV25-1 and TRBJ1-4; D is ambiguous. The CDR3 spans 15 residues. V lost 5 bases and J lost 0, with 10 bases in between. Germline CDR1 and CDR2: MGHDK and SYGVNS. The CDR3 reads CASSSHSATNEKLFF. Here the CDR3 DNA reads TGTGCCAGCAGTTCTCATAGTGCAACTAATGAAAAACTGTTTTTT.

CDR3 sequence: CASTRLNQGTLSGNTIYF. The CDR3 bases are TGTGCCAGCACCCGACTGAATCAGGGAACTCTCTCTGGAAACACCATATATTTT. The genes are TRBV7-9 and TRBJ1-3; weak D call: TRBD1 (5 bases). V lost 7 bases to trimming and J lost 0 bases, with 22 bases between them. Germline V gene lookup returns CDR1 SEHNR and CDR2 FQNEAQ (reference sequence). The CDR3 spans 18 residues.

V is TRBV6-5 and J is TRBJ2-7; maybe TRBD2 (6 bases). The V gene lost 11 bases and the J gene lost 1 base, with 15 bases spanning the gap. This CDR3 region has 13 residues. Germline-derived CDR1 and CDR2 are MNHEY and SVGAGI. CDR3 DNA sequence: TGTGCCGTCTATTCTGGGACTTCCTACGAGCAGTACTTC. Translated: CAVYSGTSYEQYF.

This clone was observed a single time. V and J are TRBV1 and TRBJ2-3; the table's D call, TRBD2, was not checked against the DNA. TRBV1 is noted as a pseudogene. The CDR3 loop spans 18 amino acids. CDR3 nucleotides: TGCACCAGCAGCCACGAAGGGGACGGGACTTTCCACACAGATACGCAGTATTTT. Translating gives CTSSHEGDGTFHTDTQYF.

This chain uses TRBV5-1 with TRBJ1-1; 8 bases align to TRBD1. The germline V gene encodes CDR1 SGHRS and CDR2 YFSETQ. This CDR3 spans 16 amino acids. The J segment lost 5 bases and the V segment lost 3 bases, leaving 12 bases of the junction unmatched. The CDR3 loop reads CASSSDREGGGTEAFF. The CDR3 DNA is TGCGCCAGCAGCTCGGACAGGGAGGGGGGTGGAACTGAAGCTTTCTTT.

The rearrangement uses TRBV27 and TRBJ1-6; 7 bases fit TRBD1. Germline-derived CDR1 and CDR2 are MNHEY and SMNVEV (reference sequence). V shed 5 bases, J shed 4 bases, and the junction held 5 bases outside the gene matches. This CDR3 region has 15 residues. The CDR3 DNA reads as TGTGCCAGCAGTCCCCGGGACAGATATAATTCACCCCTCCACTTT. Its translation is CASSPRDRYNSPLHF.

The chain employs TRBV13 and TRBJ2-5; 11 nucleotides match TRBD2. The V gene's germline CDR1 is PRHDT and CDR2 FYEKMQ (reference sequence). The CDR3 covers 16 residues. Trimming cost V 6 bases and J 2 bases; bases outside gene matches: 8. CDR3 residues: CASSLGLAGTQETQYF. CDR3 sequence (DNA): TGTGCCAGCAGTCTCGGACTAGCGGGCACTCAAGAGACCCAGTACTTC.

The chain is built from TRBV9 and TRBJ2-3, with D tentatively TRBD1 or TRBD2 (7 bases each). The CDR3 spans 14 residues. V lost 4 bases and J lost 4, with 13 bases in between. Germline V CDR1 and CDR2: SGDLS, YYNGEE. The CDR3 is CASSPGGVSDTQYF. The CDR3 DNA follows: TGTGCCAGCAGCCCAGGGGGGGTTTCAGATACGCAGTATTTT.

V is TRBV5-5 and J is TRBJ1-4, with D perhaps matching TRBD1 (6 bases). Per germline, CDR1 SGHKS and CDR2 YYEKEE (reference sequence). V gave up 4 bases and J gave up 4 bases, with 11 bases separating them. This CDR3 has 14 residues. Here the CDR3 reads CASSAQGFNEKLFF. Written as DNA, the CDR3 is TGTGCCAGCAGCGCACAGGGATTTAATGAAAAACTGTTTTTT. The whole variable domain, filled in from reference TRBV5-5 and TRBJ1-4, reads DAGVTQSPTHLIKTRGQQVTLRCSPISGHKSVSWYQQVLGQGPQFIFQYYEKEERGRGNFPDRFSARQFPNYSSELNVNALLLGDSALYLCASSAQGFNEKLFFGSGTQLSVL.

The CDR3 loop reads CASSLEGVRSYEQYF. CDR3 bases: TGTGCCAGCAGCTTAGAGGGGGTAAGAAGCTACGAGCAGTACTTC. The J gene is TRBJ2-7, the V gene TRBV11-1; D perhaps matches TRBD1 (6 bases). V gave up 1 base and J gave up 3 bases, with 13 bases separating them. CDR1 and CDR2 from the germline V gene are SGHAT and FQDESV (reference sequence). This CDR3 has 15 amino acids.

The chain recombines TRBV18 with TRBJ2-1; 8 bases align to TRBD2. The CDR3 runs 16 residues. Per germline, CDR1 KGHSH and CDR2 LQKENI. J lost 5 bases, V lost 3 bases, and 9 bases had no gene match. In DNA, the CDR3 is TGTGCCAGCTCACCCCTTCTTAGCGGGACCCACAATGAGCAGTTCTTC. As protein: CASSPLLSGTHNEQFF. The entire variable domain, with the rest obtained from reference TRBV18 and TRBJ2-1, is as follows: NAGVMQNPRHLVRRRGQEARLRCSPMKGHSHVYWYRQLPEEGLKFMVYLQKENIIDESGMPKERFSAEFPKEGPSILRIQQVVRGDSAAYFCASSPLLSGTHNEQFFGPGTRLTVL.

This clone was seen once. The chain uses TRBV5-6 and TRBJ2-5; 10 positions agree with TRBD2. In germline, CDR1 is SGHDT, CDR2 YYEEEE. The CDR3 has 17 amino acids. The V segment lost 2 bases and the J segment 0 bases; nucleotides outside the gene matches: 7. In DNA form, the CDR3 reads TGTGCCAGCAGCTTCCTAGCGGGGGACCTGTACCAAGAGACCCAGTACTTC. Residues: CASSFLAGDLYQETQYF.

V is TRBV11-2 and J is TRBJ1-2; no clear D. CDR3 length: 14 amino acids. Germline V gene data show CDR1 as SGHAT and CDR2 as FQNNGV. The V end was cut by 5 bases, the J end by 7 bases, with 17 bases between. CDR3 DNA sequence: TGTGCCAGCAGCCCACGGGGTGGGGAAACTGGCTACACCTTC. Its translation: CASSPRGGETGYTF.

The chain carries TRBV2 and TRBJ1-1; no clear D gene. Trimming cost V 10 bases and J 7 bases, with 16 bases left between them. Germline CDR1 SNHLY, CDR2 FYNNEI. The CDR3 is made up of 12 amino acids. Here the CDR3 DNA reads TGTGCCACTCGGGAAAATCTCAGTGAAGCTTTCTTT. This gives the protein CATRENLSEAFF.

V gene TRBV5-1 combines with J gene TRBJ1-6; no clear D gene. The length of the CDR3 is 14 residues. V shed 0 bases and J shed 10 bases, with 11 bases lying between them. Germline assignment: CDR1 SGHRS and CDR2 YFSETQ. For the CDR3, the DNA is TGCGCCAGCAGCTTGGGAACAGATCTCTCACCCCTCCACTTT. As protein: CASSLGTDLSPLHF.

This clone was seen once. The CDR3 DNA sequence: TGTGCCAGCAGCAGGGGACAAATGAACACCGGGGAGCTGTTTTTT. Protein sequence: CASSRGQMNTGELFF. This chain uses TRBV6-5 with TRBJ2-2; D is possibly TRBD1 (6 bases). The CDR3 runs to 15 residues. The V end lost 6 bases, the J end lost 1 base, and 12 bases lay between the germline ends. Germline-derived CDR1 and CDR2 are MNHEY and SVGAGI.

The chain is built from TRBV2 and TRBJ2-2; 8 bases agree with TRBD1. The germline CDR1 and CDR2 sequences are SNHLY and FYNNEI. V was pared by 5 bases and J by 2 bases, with 4 bases of the junction left unmatched. The CDR3 spans 15 residues. The CDR3 DNA sequence: TGTGCCAGCAGTCCAGGGGGCTACAACACCGGGGAGCTGTTTTTT. Amino acids: CASSPGGYNTGELFF.

The J gene is TRBJ2-7, the V gene TRBV7-9; a possible D gene is TRBD2 (5 bases). The CDR3 is 13 amino acids. Germline CDR1 reads SEHNR; CDR2 reads FQNEAQ (reference sequence). V was pared by 5 bases and J by 5 bases, with 13 bases between. The CDR3 sequence is CASSPEVVNEQYF. CDR3 nucleotides: TGTGCCAGCAGCCCGGAGGTAGTGAACGAGCAGTACTTC. The full variable domain, completed using reference TRBV7-9 and TRBJ2-7, is DTGVSQNPRHKITKRGQNVTFRCDPISEHNRLYWYRQTLGQGPEFLTYFQNEAQLEKSRLLSDRFSAERPKGSFSTLEIQRTEQGDSAMYLCASSPEVVNEQYFGPGTRLTVT.

DNA of the CDR3: TGTGCCACCAGTGATCCCACACCGAACACCGGGGAGCTGTTTTTT. Translating it yields CATSDPTPNTGELFF. This chain joins TRBV24-1 and TRBJ2-2, with unresolved D. V lost 3 bases to trimming and J lost 0 bases, with 7 bases between them. The germline CDR1 and CDR2 sequences are KGHDR and SFDVKD. The CDR3 is 15 amino acids.